This T cell receptor beta chain was sequenced for a study of T cell responses to AZD1222 COVID-19 vaccine. General study results and limits: Vaccination with two AZD1222 doses was followed by a rise in Spike-specific TCR breadth and depth. Targeting of unmutated variant regions was reportedly seen in nearly half of spike-specific TCRs.

Concerning this clone: Its antigen is undetermined.

This CDR3 is 13 amino acids long. The V end lost 3 bases, the J end lost 4 bases, and 9 bases lay between the germline ends. CDR1 and CDR2 (germline): SGHDN, FVKESK. The repertoire was sequenced with immunoSEQ multiplex PCR; TCRdb's copy has only in-frame clones and lacks some. Of some 160,000 clones listed, 93% were seen once; the top ten hold over 0.8%. This specimen was peripheral blood, taken on day 0 of AZD1222 vaccination. The clonotype originates from an adult in good health. The chain recombines TRBV14 with TRBJ1-2; weak D call: TRBD1 (6 bases). CDR3: CASSHGTLYGYTF. CDR3 bases: TGTGCCAGCAGCCATGGGACACTCTATGGCTACACCTTC.